This T cell receptor beta chain was documented in a study of CD8+CD57+ T cells in acquired aplastic anemia. Regarding the study as a whole: For CD8+ Simpson's diversity, patients and controls showed no significant difference.

As to this clonotype: Its matching antigen is unknown.

The CDR3 contains 13 residues. Germline lookup yields CDR1 SEHNR and CDR2 FQNEAQ (reference sequence). V was shortened by 4 bases and J by 4 bases, with 8 bases between the two germline ends. For CDR3 and TCR beta VDJ profiling, genomic DNA was the template used. Using its own MiXCR run on the reads, TCRdb lists one record per CDR3 protein. There are about 190,000 distinct CDR3 sequences in the sample; about half occur only once, and around a sixth lies in the top ten. The specimen was sorted CD4+, CD8+, or CD8+CD57+ T cells (not recorded which) from PBMCs. The source is a human donor in good health, serving as a control. The chain has TRBV7-9 and TRBJ1-3; D unresolved. For the CDR3, the DNA is TGTGCCAGCAGCTCAGACGGCGGAAACACCATATATTTT. The encoded protein is CASSSDGGNTIYF. Filled out from reference TRBV7-9 and TRBJ1-3, the complete variable domain reads DTGVSQNPRHKITKRGQNVTFRCDPISEHNRLYWYRQTLGQGPEFLTYFQNEAQLEKSRLLSDRFSAERPKGSFSTLEIQRTEQGDSAMYLCASSSDGGNTIYFGEGSWLTVV.